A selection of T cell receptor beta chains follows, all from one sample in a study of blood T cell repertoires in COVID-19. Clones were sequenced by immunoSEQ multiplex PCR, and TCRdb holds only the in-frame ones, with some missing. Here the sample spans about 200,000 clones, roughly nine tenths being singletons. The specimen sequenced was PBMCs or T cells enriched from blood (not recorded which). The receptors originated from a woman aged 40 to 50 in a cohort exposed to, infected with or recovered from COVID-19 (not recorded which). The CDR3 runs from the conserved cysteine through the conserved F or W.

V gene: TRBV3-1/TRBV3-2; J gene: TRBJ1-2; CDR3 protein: CASSQIRSAGYGYTF
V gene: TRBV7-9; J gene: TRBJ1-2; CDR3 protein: CASSFRGIKDGYTF
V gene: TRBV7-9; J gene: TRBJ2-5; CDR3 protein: CASSLVSGKETQYF
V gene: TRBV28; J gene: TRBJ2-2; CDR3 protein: CASSLGAGGDTGELFF
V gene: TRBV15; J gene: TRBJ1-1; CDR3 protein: CATSSRSPEAFF
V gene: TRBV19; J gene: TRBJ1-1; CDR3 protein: CASRLPGQQNTEAFF
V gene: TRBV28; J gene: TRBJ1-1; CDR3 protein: CASGTGTPNTEAFF
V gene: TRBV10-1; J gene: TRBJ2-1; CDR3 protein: CASSDSPVRGQFF
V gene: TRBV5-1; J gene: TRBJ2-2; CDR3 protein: CASSLTVDTGELFF
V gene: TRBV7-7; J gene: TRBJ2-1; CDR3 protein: CASSLAPLGDNEQFF
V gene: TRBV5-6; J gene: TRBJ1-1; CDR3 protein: CASSRGQVNTEAFF
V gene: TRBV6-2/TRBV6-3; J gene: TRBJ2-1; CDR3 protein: CASSRLLAEIHNEQFF
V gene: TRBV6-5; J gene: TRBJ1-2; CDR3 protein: CASRSTGSGYGYTF
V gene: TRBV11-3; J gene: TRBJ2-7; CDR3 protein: CASKLAGADHEQYF
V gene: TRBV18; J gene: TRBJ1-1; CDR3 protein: CASSLGQGRLTEAFF
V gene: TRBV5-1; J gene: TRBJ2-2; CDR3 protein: CASRGRGDTGELFF
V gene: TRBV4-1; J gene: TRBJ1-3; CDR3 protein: CASSQAKPAGNTIYF
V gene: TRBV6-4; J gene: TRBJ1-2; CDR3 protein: CASRRTGGAGGYTF
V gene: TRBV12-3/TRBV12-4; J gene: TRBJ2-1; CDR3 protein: CASSDRSGRQQFF
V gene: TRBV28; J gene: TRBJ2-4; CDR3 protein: CASQREAKNIQYF
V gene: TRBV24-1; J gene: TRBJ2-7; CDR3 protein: CATSDLAGSYEQYF
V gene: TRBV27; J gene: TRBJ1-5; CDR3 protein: CASSLWPSNQPQHF
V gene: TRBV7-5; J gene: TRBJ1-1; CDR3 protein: CVRSGGNQSVRWTEAFF
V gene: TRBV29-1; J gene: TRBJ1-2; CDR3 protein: CSARTGYNYGYTF
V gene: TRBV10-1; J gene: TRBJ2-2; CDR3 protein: CASSEDRAGELFF
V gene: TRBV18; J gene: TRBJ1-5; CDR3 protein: CASSPTISDQPQHF
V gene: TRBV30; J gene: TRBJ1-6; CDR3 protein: CAWSAGDPYNSPLHF
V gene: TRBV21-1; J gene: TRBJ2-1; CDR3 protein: CASQKGGLAGLYNEQFF
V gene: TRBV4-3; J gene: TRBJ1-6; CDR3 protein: CASSQESVSSSYNSPLHF
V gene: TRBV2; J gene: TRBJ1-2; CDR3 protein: CASSVTGFYGYTF
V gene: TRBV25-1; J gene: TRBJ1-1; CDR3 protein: CASRRDTEAFF
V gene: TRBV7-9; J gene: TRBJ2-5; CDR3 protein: CASSLAGAGPRETQYF